The 29 T cell receptor beta chains below were found in one sample sequenced in a study of cytomegalovirus exposure and HLA in healthy donors. The PCR employed 60 Vbeta primers together with 13 Jbeta primers. Clones were read by immunoSEQ multiplex PCR, and TCRdb kept only the in-frame ones, dropping some. The table lists 110,000 to 150,000 clones, around 82% of them singletons. The source material was PBMCs. The receptors here all came from a man aged 35 to 55 in good health and CMV-seropositive.

Comments on this clone: One junction end disagrees with the germline gene, perhaps due to a read error. Other DNA sequences in the same sample also yield this CDR3. The J gene is TRBJ1-5, the V gene TRBV19, with 7 positions matching TRBD1. This CDR3 comprises 16 residues. Looked up from germline, CDR1 is LNHDA and CDR2 is SQIVND (reference sequence). The CDR3 DNA is TGTGCCAGCAGTACCGGGACAGCAGCTTTCAATCAGCCCCAGCATTTT. Its protein product is CASSTGTAAFNQPQHF. Looking up the rest from reference TRBV19 and TRBJ1-5 gives the full variable domain: DGGITQSPKYLFRKEGQNVTLSCEQNLNHDAMYWYRQDPGQGLRLIYYSQIVNDFQKGDIAEGYSVSREKKESFPLTVTSAQKNPTAFYLCASSTGTAAFNQPQHFGDGTRLSIL.

In nucleotides, the CDR3 is TGTGCCAGCTCACCAGGTTCACAGGGGTATAATGAAAAACTGTTTTTT. Translated: CASSPGSQGYNEKLFF. The chain combines TRBV18 with TRBJ1-4, with 7 nucleotides matching TRBD1. V gave up 2 bases and J gave up 4 bases; unmatched junction bases: 7. CDR1 is KGHSH and CDR2 is LQKENI in the germline V gene. The length of the CDR3 is 16 residues.

Only one count was recorded for this clone. This chain connects TRBV2 to TRBJ2-7, with 12 bases identical to TRBD2. The V gene end was trimmed by 3 bases and the J gene end by 2 bases; junction bases not matched to a gene: 5. Germline V CDR1 and CDR2: SNHLY, FYNNEI. The CDR3 length is 16 residues. As DNA, the CDR3 is TGTGCCAGCAGTGAGTCTTGGACTAGCGGGACCTACGAGCAGTACTTC. This translates into CASSESWTSGTYEQYF. The whole variable domain, filled in from reference TRBV2 and TRBJ2-7, reads EPEVTQTPSHQVTQMGQEVILRCVPISNHLYFYWYRQILGQKVEFLVSFYNNEISEKSEIFDDQFSVERPDGSNFTLKIRSTKLEDSAMYFCASSESWTSGTYEQYFGPGTRLTVT.

V usage is TRBV4-1 and J usage is TRBJ1-2; 9 bases align to TRBD1. Germline-derived CDR1 and CDR2 are MGHRA and YSYEKL. The CDR3 is made up of 16 amino acids. The J segment lost 5 bases and the V segment lost 1 base, leaving 8 bases of the junction unmatched. The CDR3 coding sequence is TGCGCCAGCAGCCAAGTGGGACAGGGAATAGGGTATGGCTACACCTTC. Translation gives CASSQVGQGIGYGYTF.

CDR3 loop: CASSQDGDSYGYTF. The CDR3 nucleotides read TGCGCCAGCAGCCAAGACGGGGACAGCTATGGCTACACCTTC. The chain is built from TRBV4-1 and TRBJ1-2, with TRBD1 identical over 7 bases. Germline V gene data show CDR1 as MGHRA and CDR2 as YSYEKL. The CDR3 loop spans 14 amino acids. With V trimmed by 0 bases and J by 4 bases, 2 bases remained unmatched.

This chain joins TRBV7-9 and TRBJ1-2, with D possibly matching TRBD1 (5 bases). This CDR3 contains 15 residues. The germline V and J ends were trimmed by 0 bases and 4 bases, with 12 bases remaining between them. Looked up from germline, CDR1 is SEHNR and CDR2 is FQNEAQ (reference sequence). This CDR3 is CASSLAGPSAYGYTF. The CDR3 DNA follows: TGTGCCAGCAGCTTAGCGGGGCCTTCAGCCTATGGCTACACCTTC.

The rearrangement joins TRBV7-2 to TRBJ2-5, with TRBD2 matching over 12 bases. With 3 bases clipped from V and 5 bases from J, the junction kept 16 bases outside the gene matches. The CDR3 runs 19 residues. Germline CDR1 is SGHTA and CDR2 is FQGNSA. This CDR3 is CASSFWETSGGPGGETQYF. CDR3 nucleotide sequence: TGTGCCAGCAGCTTTTGGGAGACTAGCGGGGGTCCAGGTGGGGAGACCCAGTACTTC.

The rearrangement links TRBV4-1 to TRBJ2-2, with 7 nucleotides matching TRBD1. In germline, CDR1 is MGHRA, CDR2 YSYEKL. This CDR3 is built from 17 residues. V lost 4 bases to trimming and J lost 2 bases; unmatched junction nucleotides: 10. DNA of the CDR3: TGCGCCAGCAGCCGAGGGCCGACAGGGTACAACACCGGGGAGCTGTTTTTT. Amino acids: CASSRGPTGYNTGELFF.

The V call is TRBV7-9, the J call TRBJ1-2; D is ambiguous. CDR3 length equals 15 residues. V lost 1 base, J lost 2 bases, and 11 bases lay in between. Per the germline V gene, CDR1 is SEHNR and CDR2 is FQNEAQ (reference sequence). CDR3 in DNA: TGTGCCAGCAGCTTAGTGGGCGGAGGGAACTATGGCTACACCTTC. Translated, it gives CASSLVGGGNYGYTF. The full variable domain, rest sourced from reference TRBV7-9 and TRBJ1-2, is DTGVSQNPRHKITKRGQNVTFRCDPISEHNRLYWYRQTLGQGPEFLTYFQNEAQLEKSRLLSDRFSAERPKGSFSTLEIQRTEQGDSAMYLCASSLVGGGNYGYTFGSGTRLTVV.

The V call is TRBV11-3, the J call TRBJ1-2; 10 bases fit TRBD1. V was clipped by 4 bases and J by 4 bases; unmatched bases: 12. Per the germline V gene, CDR1 is SGHNT and CDR2 is YENEEA. There are 17 residues in the CDR3. CDR3 coding DNA: TGTGCCAGCAGCTCCCGAGGGACAGGGGAGTTAGGCTATGGCTACACCTTC. It encodes CASSSRGTGELGYGYTF.

This chain connects TRBV4-1 to TRBJ2-1; 9 bases match TRBD1. Germline assignment: CDR1 MGHRA and CDR2 YSYEKL. The CDR3 covers 15 residues. Losses at the gene ends were 4 bases for V and 7 bases for J; bases not matched to a gene: 8. The CDR3 DNA sequence: TGCGCCAGCAGCCGCCCGGACAGGGGTCCAAATGAGCAGTTCTTC. Its protein product is CASSRPDRGPNEQFF.

This sequence joins TRBV4-1 and TRBJ2-1; D remains unclear. The V end was cut by 3 bases, the J end by 8 bases, with 11 bases between. The CDR3 contains 13 residues. Germline V gene data show CDR1 as MGHRA and CDR2 as YSYEKL. For the CDR3, the DNA is TGCGCCAGCAGCCAGGCCCTTGGCTATGAGCAGTTCTTC. Its protein product is CASSQALGYEQFF.

The CDR3 DNA sequence: TGCGCCAGCAGCCAAGCGAACAGGGGGTTTGTCGAGCAGTACTTC. It codes for CASSQANRGFVEQYF. This sequence joins TRBV4-1 and TRBJ2-7, with 8 bases that match TRBD1. V gave up 1 base and J gave up 6 bases; unmatched junction bases: 8. The CDR3 covers 15 residues. CDR1 is MGHRA and CDR2 is YSYEKL in the germline V gene.

This chain uses TRBV19 with TRBJ1-1; 7 nucleotides align to TRBD1. Trimming removed 8 bases from V and 0 bases from J; junction bases left unmatched: 15. The length of the CDR3 is 17 residues. Looked up from germline, CDR1 is LNHDA and CDR2 is SQIVND (reference sequence). The CDR3 region has the DNA TGTGCCAGTTCCGTTCCCGGGACAGTCGTTTTGAACACTGAAGCTTTCTTT. It is translated as CASSVPGTVVLNTEAFF.

The chain carries TRBV19 and TRBJ2-7, with a tentative D call TRBD1 (8 bases). The V end lost 6 bases, the J end lost 5 bases, and 17 bases lay between the germline ends. The germline V gene has CDR1 LNHDA and CDR2 SQIVND (reference sequence). CDR3 length: 14 amino acids. CDR3 coding DNA: TGTGCCAGTAGACCCACAGGGGGGGACCACGAGCAGTACTTC. It yields the protein CASRPTGGDHEQYF.

This clone was seen just once. The rearrangement links TRBV6-1 to TRBJ2-2, with a weak D call TRBD2 (6 bases). Trimming removed 6 bases at V and 6 bases at J, with 14 bases between. The CDR3 loop spans 14 amino acids. CDR1 is MNHNS, CDR2 SASEGT, per germline. The CDR3 region has the DNA TGTGCCAGCAGCTTAGGAGGGAAGGCCGGGGAGCTGTTTTTT. It codes for CASSLGGKAGELFF.

The chain has TRBV5-4 and TRBJ2-3, with TRBD2 matching 12 bases. With V trimmed by 4 bases and J by 2 bases, 5 bases remained unmatched. The CDR3 has 16 amino acids. Germline CDR1 SGHNT, CDR2 YYREEE (reference sequence). CDR3 amino acids: CASSTGTSGSTDTQYF. CDR3 nucleotide sequence: TGTGCCAGCAGCACCGGGACTAGCGGGTCCACAGATACGCAGTATTTT.

This clone was counted a single time. The chain joins TRBV19 to TRBJ1-6; D is undetermined. Trimming removed 7 bases from V and 5 bases from J, with 15 bases in between. There are 15 residues in the CDR3. Germline loops: CDR1 LNHDA, CDR2 SQIVND (reference sequence). The CDR3 spells CASNPVNADNSPLHF. The CDR3 coding sequence is TGTGCCAGTAACCCGGTCAACGCCGATAATTCACCCCTCCACTTT.

V and J are TRBV19 and TRBJ1-2; D uncertain. The V gene's germline CDR1 is LNHDA and CDR2 SQIVND (reference sequence). This CDR3 is built from 12 residues. The ends were cut back, 5 bases at V and 4 bases at J, with 8 bases in the middle. The CDR3 region is CASSAGGYGYTF. CDR3 nucleotide sequence: TGTGCCAGTAGTGCGGGTGGCTATGGCTACACCTTC.

J is TRBJ1-1 and V is TRBV4-3; 8 bases line up with TRBD1. This CDR3 is 15 amino acids long. The V gene's germline CDR1 is LGHNA and CDR2 YSLEER. V dropped 1 base and J dropped 5; count of bases not matched to a gene: 6. The CDR3, as DNA: TGCGCCAGCAGCCAAGTGCAGGGGGCAGAGACTGAAGCTTTCTTT. Protein: CASSQVQGAETEAFF.

The chain joins TRBV5-1 to TRBJ1-5; 11 nucleotides agree with TRBD1. This CDR3 region has 15 residues. Losses at the gene ends were 4 bases for V and 4 bases for J; bases not matched to a gene: 4. Looked up from germline, CDR1 is SGHRS and CDR2 is YFSETQ. DNA of the CDR3: TGCGCCAGCAGCCCCGGGACAGGGGGAAATCAGCCCCAGCATTTT. Protein sequence: CASSPGTGGNQPQHF.

The chain carries TRBV6-5 and TRBJ2-2; D is perhaps TRBD1 (5 bases). The CDR3 extends over 14 amino acids. CDR1 and CDR2 (germline): MNHEY, SVGAGI. V was shortened by 6 bases and J by 6 bases, with 14 bases between the two germline ends. The CDR3 region has the DNA TGTGCCAGCAGACAAGGCAGGGTCCCCGGGGAGCTGTTTTTT. Amino acids: CASRQGRVPGELFF.

This clone showed up just a few times. The V and J genes are TRBV7-2 and TRBJ2-2; 12 bases line up with TRBD2. This CDR3 contains 17 residues. Trimming cost V 4 bases and J 4 bases; bases outside gene matches: 7. The germline gives CDR1 SGHTA, CDR2 FQGNSA. CDR3 sequence: CASSSQGTSGLTGELFF. CDR3 nucleotide sequence: TGTGCCAGCAGCTCGCAGGGGACTAGCGGGCTCACCGGGGAGCTGTTTTTT.

The V and J genes are TRBV2 and TRBJ1-5, with 7 positions matching TRBD1. Germline CDR1 is SNHLY and CDR2 is FYNNEI. J lost 6 bases, V lost 5 bases, and 22 bases had no gene match. The CDR3 has 19 amino acids. CDR3 in DNA: TGTGCCAGCAGTCATTATGTTGGAATGACGACAGGGTCGGGTCAGCCCCAGCATTTT. This encodes CASSHYVGMTTGSGQPQHF.

CDR3: CASSPQTGLLTGYTF. Here the CDR3 DNA reads TGTGCCAGCAGCCCCCAAACAGGGCTGCTAACTGGCTACACCTTC. The chain carries TRBV9 and TRBJ1-2, with D perhaps TRBD1 (6 bases). This CDR3 is built from 15 residues. Germline CDR1 and CDR2: SGDLS and YYNGEE. The ends were cut back, 4 bases at V and 7 bases at J, with 20 bases in the middle.

This chain links TRBV18 with TRBJ2-3; 7 positions agree with TRBD1. The CDR3 extends over 15 amino acids. Germline CDR1 reads KGHSH; CDR2 reads LQKENI. The J segment lost 4 bases and the V segment lost 1 base, leaving 5 bases of the junction unmatched. In DNA, the CDR3 is TGTGCCAGCTCACCACTGGTTACAGGGGCAGATACGCAGTATTTT. This sequence encodes CASSPLVTGADTQYF.

The rearrangement links TRBV27 to TRBJ2-5; TRBD1 might be the D (6 bases). Germline assignment: CDR1 MNHEY and CDR2 SMNVEV (reference sequence). Trimming removed 3 bases at V and 6 bases at J, with 29 bases between. The CDR3 consists of 19 residues. The CDR3 DNA is TGTGCCAGCAGTTTTCGTCTCACAGAAAGTCGGCAGGGGAGACAGACCCAGTACTTC. Translating gives CASSFRLTESRQGRQTQYF.

The chain links TRBV9 to TRBJ2-4; 9 nucleotides align to TRBD1. The J call may be in error: the DNA end matches TRBJ2-5 better. CDR3 length: 13 amino acids. CDR1 SGDLS and CDR2 YYNGEE come from the germline V gene. DNA for the CDR3: TGTGCCAGCAGCAACAAGGGACAGGGGACCCAGTACTTC. It encodes CASSNKGQGTQYF.

The genes are TRBV5-4 and TRBJ2-3, with 8 nucleotides matching TRBD1. The ends lost 4 bases at V and 4 bases at J; junction bases unmatched: 5. Germline CDR1 reads SGHNT; CDR2 reads YYREEE (reference sequence). The CDR3 totals 14 residues. The CDR3 DNA sequence: TGTGCCAGCAGCGAGCCAGGGGGCGCAGATACGCAGTATTTT. Amino acids: CASSEPGGADTQYF.